These 23 T cell receptor beta chains share one sample of origin, sequenced in a study of tissue T cells after allogeneic stem cell transplantation. Data came from immunoSEQ multiplex PCR; TCRdb stores just in-frame clones and leaves some out. The sample lists about 5,700 clones, 35% to 50% seen once, with over 13% in the top ten. Time point: mouse harvest day 14 after allogeneic transplant. The graft held 10^6 splenic CD5+ T cells and 10^7 T-cell-depleted bone marrow cells. The sample consisted of gut tissue. These receptors originate from a female BALB/c mouse given C57BL/6 T cells with graft-versus-host disease after an allogeneic hematopoietic cell transplant.

With respect to this clone: The gene symbols are mouse symbols. Incomplete CDR3 DNA: TGTGCCAGCAGCTTAGAGGAGGGAGTCTTC. Amino acid sequence: CASSLEEGVF. The full CDR3 protein is CASSLEEGVFF. The chain employs TRBV3 and TRBJ1-1, with D hard to call. The CDR3 goes on 1 residue after the read ends, and that part is filled in from the germline J gene. Per germline, CDR1 SNHLY and CDR2 FYNGKV (reference sequence). V lost 1 base to trimming and J lost 10 bases, with 7 bases between them. This CDR3 contains 11 residues.

As to this clone: Genes here carry mouse names. Coverage ceases 1 residue before the CDR3 finishes, and the germline J gene fills in the end. This sequence joins TRBV13-2 and TRBJ2-5; 14 bases align to TRBD2. Per the germline V gene, CDR1 is NNHNN and CDR2 is SYGAGS (reference sequence). The V and J ends lost 4 bases and 1 base, in that order; junction bases with no gene match: 2. CDR3 length: 16 amino acids. The CDR3 bases that were read are TGTGCCAGCGGTCCGGGACTGGGGGGGCACCAAGACACCCAGTAC. This gives the protein CASGPGLGGHQDTQY. The whole CDR3 protein is CASGPGLGGHQDTQYF.

A remark on this clone: Gene names follow the mouse nomenclature. The sequence runs out 1 residue before the end of the CDR3; the remainder is reconstructed from the germline J gene. This chain joins TRBV13-3 and TRBJ2-1; 10 nucleotides match TRBD2. Germline CDR1 and CDR2: NNHDY and SYVADS. The V and J ends lost 4 bases and 1 base, in that order; junction bases with no gene match: 5. CDR3 length equals 16 residues. The CDR3 spells CASSPLTGGNYAEQFF. The covered CDR3 bases are TGTGCCAGCAGTCCCTTGACTGGGGGGAACTATGCTGAGCAGTTC.

For this clone: All gene names here are mouse names. With the read ending 1 residue before the CDR3 end, the germline J gene is used to fill in that end. The chain links TRBV23 to TRBJ1-1; TRBD1, the table's D call, lacks a check against the DNA. Per germline, CDR1 KGHTA and CDR2 FQNQQP. This CDR3 spans 13 amino acids. CDR3 amino acids: CSSSHRGNTEVFF. CDR3 bases read: TGCTCCAGCAGCCACAGGGGTAACACAGAAGTCTTC.

A few counts support this clone. Gene and germline names: mouse. Read coverage stops 1 residue before the CDR3 terminus; the germline J gene supplies the remainder. This chain joins TRBV13-3 and TRBJ2-7, with D possibly being TRBD2 (7 bases). Trimming took 3 bases from V and 3 from J, leaving 13 bases between them. This CDR3 region has 14 residues. Germline V gives CDR1 NNHDY, CDR2 SYVADS. CDR3 region: CASSGPGGFYEQYF. The sequenced part of the CDR3 DNA is TGTGCCAGCAGTGGACCGGGGGGCTTCTATGAACAGTAC.

This clone ranks as large. The germline and genes are mouse ones. The CDR3 end lies 1 residue beyond the end of the read and is filled in from the germline J gene. The chain links TRBV19 to TRBJ2-7, with D perhaps matching TRBD2 (6 bases). Trimming took off 3 bases at V and 4 bases at J, with 8 bases between the two ends. Germline lookup yields CDR1 FNHDT and CDR2 SITEND (reference sequence). There are 12 residues in the CDR3. The covered CDR3 bases are TGTGCCAGCAGTAGTTGGGGGTATGAACAGTAC. Protein sequence: CASSSWGYEQY. The whole CDR3 reads CASSSWGYEQYF. The whole variable domain, remainder taken from reference TRBV19 and TRBJ2-7, is GGIITQTPKFLIGQEGQKLTLKCQQNFNHDTMYWYRQDSGKGLRLIYYSITENDLQKGDLSEGYDASREKKSSFSLTVTSAQKNEMAVFLCASSSWGYEQYFGPGTRLTVL.

A remark on this clone: The gene names here belong to mouse. The read ends 1 residue before the CDR3 terminus; that terminus is restored from the germline J gene. The chain has TRBV12-1 and TRBJ1-3; 7 bases agree with TRBD1. After removal of 0 bases from V and 3 bases from J, the junction contained 1 base not matched to a gene. The CDR3 has 14 residues. Germline V gene sequence: CDR1 SGHSN, CDR2 HYEKVE. The sequenced part of the CDR3 DNA is TGTGCCAGCTCTCTCGACAGGGTTGGAAATACGCTCTAT. This encodes CASSLDRVGNTLY. The whole CDR3 sequence reads CASSLDRVGNTLYF.

On this clone: All gene names here are mouse names. The read terminates 1 residue before the CDR3 end, so the remaining end is supplied by the germline J gene. This specimen includes other DNA sequences encoding the same CDR3. The chain uses TRBV12-2 and TRBJ1-4; TRBD1 might be the D (6 bases). V was clipped by 2 bases and J by 2 bases, with 8 bases between them. The CDR3 totals 14 residues. The V gene's germline CDR1 is SGHLS and CDR2 HYDKME. The covered CDR3 bases are TGTGCCAGCTCTCCACAGGGATCCAACGAAAGATTATTT. It yields the protein CASSPQGSNERLF. The full CDR3 is CASSPQGSNERLFF.

Note on this clone: The germline and genes are mouse ones. The CDR3 goes on 1 residue after the read ends, and that part is filled in from the germline J gene. The V gene is TRBV12-2, the J gene TRBJ2-7, with 8 bases fitting TRBD1. V lost 6 bases and J lost 0; bases outside the gene matches: 9. Germline V gene sequence: CDR1 SGHLS, CDR2 HYDKME. The CDR3 sequence is 15 residues long. The CDR3 reads CASSLDRGPSYEQYF. CDR3 DNA, as far as it was read: TGTGCCAGCAGCTTAGACAGGGGCCCCTCCTATGAACAGTAC.

Only a few counts were recorded for this clone. The genes are named according to mouse. Read sequence stops 1 residue before the CDR3 end, and the germline J gene provides the missing end. The J gene is TRBJ1-2, the V gene TRBV13-2, with D perhaps TRBD1 (5 bases). Germline V gene data show CDR1 as NNHNN and CDR2 as SYGAGS (reference sequence). Deletions cut 0 bases from V and 2 bases from J, with 8 bases between. The CDR3 length is 14 residues. The CDR3 DNA, read in part, is TGTGCCAGCGGTGATGTCGCAGGGAACTCCGACTACACC. Its translation is CASGDVAGNSDYT. In full, the CDR3 is CASGDVAGNSDYTF.

This clone showed up just a few times. Gene names are the mouse ones. With the read ending 1 residue before the CDR3 end, the germline J gene is used to fill in that end. The chain joins TRBV4 to TRBJ2-1; D is uncertain. The CDR3 length is 13 residues. V shed 4 bases and J shed 2 bases, with 6 bases lying between them. Germline V gives CDR1 LGHDT, CDR2 YNNKQL (reference sequence). The sequenced part of the CDR3 DNA is TGTGCCAGCAGCTCGACATACTATGCTGAGCAGTTC. It yields the protein CASSSTYYAEQF. The CDR3 reads in full as CASSSTYYAEQFF.

About this clone: Germline and genes here are mouse. The DNA ends 1 residue before the CDR3 does, and the rest of the CDR3 is filled in from the germline J gene. The genes are TRBV3 and TRBJ2-7; 9 bases align to TRBD2. Looked up from germline, CDR1 is SNHLY and CDR2 is FYNGKV (reference sequence). The CDR3 is 13 amino acids. V was clipped by 6 bases and J by 3 bases; unmatched bases: 3. Incomplete CDR3 DNA: TGTGCCAGCAGGCGGGACTGGGTCTATGAACAGTAC. It codes for CASRRDWVYEQY. Given in full, the CDR3 is CASRRDWVYEQYF.

In the case of this clone: All gene names here are mouse names. The CDR3 end lies 1 residue beyond the end of the read and is filled in from the germline J gene. This chain uses TRBV12-1 with TRBJ2-5, with 9 bases fitting TRBD2. V gave up 0 bases and J gave up 4 bases; unmatched junction bases: 4. This CDR3 has 15 residues. Germline V gives CDR1 SGHSN, CDR2 HYEKVE. CDR3 DNA, as far as it was read: TGTGCCAGCTCTCTCCTACTGGGGGGAGAAGACACCCAGTAC. It codes for CASSLLLGGEDTQY. The complete CDR3 protein is CASSLLLGGEDTQYF.

In the case of this clone: Gene names refer to mouse genes. With the read ending 1 residue before the CDR3 end, the germline J gene is used to fill in that end. This chain uses TRBV26 with TRBJ1-1; tentatively, D is TRBD1 (6 bases). V was cut by 4 bases and J by 1 base, with 7 bases left in between. Germline V gives CDR1 KGHPV, CDR2 FQNQEV (reference sequence). This CDR3 is built from 13 residues. The sequenced CDR3 bases are TGTGCCAGCAGTCCGACAGGGAACACAGAAGTCTTC. It codes for CASSPTGNTEVF. The full CDR3 protein is CASSPTGNTEVFF. Combining the CDR3 with reference TRBV26 and TRBJ1-1 gives the whole variable domain NSKVIQTPRYLVKGQGQKAKMRCIPEKGHPVVFWYQQNKNNEFKFLINFQNQEVLQQIDMTEKRFSAECPSNSPCSLEIQSSEAGDSALYLCASSPTGNTEVFFGKGTRLTVV.

This clone was seen only a few times. Here the gene names and germline are mouse. The CDR3 goes on 1 residue after the read ends, and that part is filled in from the germline J gene. The chain is built from TRBV3 and TRBJ1-4, with D unresolved. Trimming removed 3 bases from V and 0 bases from J, with 5 bases in between. The CDR3 has 14 residues. CDR1 is SNHLY, CDR2 FYNGKV, per germline (reference sequence). The CDR3: CASSFRISNERLFF. The covered CDR3 bases are TGTGCCAGCAGCTTCAGAATTTCCAACGAAAGATTATTT.

Turning to this clone: The gene names here belong to mouse. The missing CDR3 end, 1 residue past where the read stops, is filled in from the germline J gene. This chain joins TRBV26 and TRBJ2-7, with 11 bases fitting TRBD1. J was trimmed by 4 bases and V by 2 bases; bases with no gene match: 1. CDR1 is KGHPV and CDR2 is FQNQEV in the germline V gene (reference sequence). The CDR3 has 14 amino acids. The CDR3 bases that were read are TGTGCCAGCAGTCTGGGGGACAGGGGGTATGAACAGTAC. It translates to CASSLGDRGYEQY. The full CDR3 is CASSLGDRGYEQYF.

Notes on this clone: Mouse names are used for the genes. The read ends 1 residue shy of where the CDR3 ends; the end is completed using the germline J gene. The chain links TRBV24 to TRBJ2-7; TRBD2 matches 9 bases. This CDR3 region has 15 residues. CDR1 KGHTA and CDR2 FRNEEI come from the germline V gene. V lost 2 bases, J lost 0 bases, and 2 bases stayed unmatched. The CDR3 region is CASSLPGLGSYEQYF. The part of the CDR3 DNA that was read is TGTGCCAGCAGTCTGCCGGGACTGGGCTCCTATGAACAGTAC.

Concerning this clone itself: Mouse germline and gene names are used. The CDR3 end lies 1 residue beyond the end of the read and is filled in from the germline J gene. V usage is TRBV31 and J usage is TRBJ2-7; 9 nucleotides align to TRBD1. V shed 3 bases and J 3 bases; nucleotides not matched to a gene: 6. This CDR3 is 14 amino acids long. Germline CDR1 and CDR2: GKSSPN and SITVG. The DNA read from the CDR3 is TGTGCCTGGAGCACCGGGACAGGGTTCTATGAACAGTAC. This translates into CAWSTGTGFYEQY. The CDR3 as a whole reads CAWSTGTGFYEQYF.

Sample share makes this clone medium-sized. The gene symbols are mouse symbols. The read comes to an end 1 residue before the CDR3 does, leaving the germline J gene to fill in the end. The chain is built from TRBV26 and TRBJ2-1; TRBD1 is a possible D gene (6 bases). The germline CDR1 and CDR2 sequences are KGHPV and FQNQEV (reference sequence). CDR3 size: 13 residues. Trimming stripped 5 bases from V and 2 bases from J, with 7 bases between. The CDR3 loop is CASSWTDYAEQFF. CDR3 DNA (partial): TGTGCCAGCAGTTGGACAGACTATGCTGAGCAGTTC.

As to this clone: Genes and germline are mouse. The DNA ends 1 residue before the CDR3 does, and the rest of the CDR3 is filled in from the germline J gene. The chain uses TRBV12-1 and TRBJ1-2; D is unclear. Germline loops: CDR1 SGHSN, CDR2 HYEKVE. V was trimmed by 1 base and J by 4 bases, leaving 6 bases between them. The length of the CDR3 is 12 residues. The CDR3 sequence: CASSLGSSDYTF. The CDR3 bases that were read are TGTGCCAGCTCTCTTGGCAGCTCCGACTACACC.

This clone was seen a few times. Mouse germline and gene names are used. From the germline J gene comes the end of the CDR3, since the read stops 1 residue before it. This chain joins TRBV13-1 and TRBJ1-3; D not certain. Deletions cut 6 bases from V and 0 bases from J, with 7 bases between. The CDR3 is 13 residues long. Germline CDR1 is NSHNY and CDR2 is SYGAGN. Partial CDR3 DNA: TGTGCCAGCAAAACACATTCTGGAAATACGCTCTAT. Residues: CASKTHSGNTLY. The whole CDR3 reads CASKTHSGNTLYF.

This clone appeared once. The gene names given are mouse names. The read stops 1 residue short of the end of the CDR3; the missing end is completed from the germline J gene. The rearrangement joins TRBV3 to TRBJ1-2; 11 bases agree with TRBD1. V lost 3 bases to trimming and J lost 0 bases; unmatched junction nucleotides: 3. The length of the CDR3 is 16 residues. CDR1 is SNHLY and CDR2 is FYNGKV in the germline V gene (reference sequence). The covered CDR3 bases are TGTGCCAGCAGCTTTTGGACAGGGGGCACAAACTCCGACTACACC. This translates into CASSFWTGGTNSDYT. The CDR3 in full is CASSFWTGGTNSDYTF.

With regard to this clone: The genes are named according to mouse. Read data end 1 residue before the CDR3 end; the end is taken from the germline J gene. The chain combines TRBV16 with TRBJ2-7, with TRBD1 identical over 7 bases. CDR1 is SGHSA and CDR2 is FRNQAP in the germline V gene. The CDR3 covers 14 residues. The V gene end was trimmed by 2 bases and the J gene end by 2 bases; junction bases not matched to a gene: 3. CDR3 DNA (partial): TGTGCAAGCAGCTTAACGGGACAGACCTATGAACAGTAC. It yields the protein CASSLTGQTYEQY. The whole CDR3 sequence is CASSLTGQTYEQYF.